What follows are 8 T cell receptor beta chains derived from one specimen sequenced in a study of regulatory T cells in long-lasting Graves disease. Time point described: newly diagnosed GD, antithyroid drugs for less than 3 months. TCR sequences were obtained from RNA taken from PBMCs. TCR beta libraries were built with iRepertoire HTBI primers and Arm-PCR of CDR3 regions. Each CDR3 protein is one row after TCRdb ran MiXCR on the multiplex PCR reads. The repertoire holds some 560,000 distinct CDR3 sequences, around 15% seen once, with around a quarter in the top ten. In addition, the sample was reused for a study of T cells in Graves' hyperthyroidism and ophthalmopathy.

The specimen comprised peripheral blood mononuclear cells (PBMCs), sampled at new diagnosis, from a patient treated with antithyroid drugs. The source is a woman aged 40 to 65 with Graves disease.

The CDR3 DNA sequence: TGTGCCAGTAGTATGCAGACAGCAAACAATGAGCAGTTCTTC. Its translation: CASSMQTANNEQFF. The rearrangement links TRBV19 to TRBJ2-1; D is possibly TRBD1 (5 bases). The CDR3 length is 14 residues. V was trimmed by 3 bases and J by 5 bases, leaving 11 bases between them. Germline CDR1 is LNHDA and CDR2 is SQIVND (reference sequence). Full variable domain (remainder filled in from reference TRBV19 and TRBJ2-1): DGGITQSPKYLFRKEGQNVTLSCEQNLNHDAMYWYRQDPGQGLRLIYYSQIVNDFQKGDIAEGYSVSREKKESFPLTVTSAQKNPTAFYLCASSMQTANNEQFFGPGTRLTVL.

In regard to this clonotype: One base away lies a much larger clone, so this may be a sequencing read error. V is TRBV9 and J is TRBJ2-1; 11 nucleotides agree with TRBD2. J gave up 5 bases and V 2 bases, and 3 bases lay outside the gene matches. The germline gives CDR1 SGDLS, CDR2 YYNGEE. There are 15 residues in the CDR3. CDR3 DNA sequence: TGTGCCAGCAGCGTTAGCGGGGGGGCCCACAATGAGCAGTTCTTC. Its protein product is CASSVSGGAHNEQFF.

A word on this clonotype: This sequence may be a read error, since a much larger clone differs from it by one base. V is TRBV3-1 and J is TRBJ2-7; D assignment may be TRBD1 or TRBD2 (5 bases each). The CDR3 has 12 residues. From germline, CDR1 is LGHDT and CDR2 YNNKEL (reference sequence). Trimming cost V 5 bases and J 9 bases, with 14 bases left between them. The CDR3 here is CASSKGTVGQYF. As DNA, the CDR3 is TGTGCCAGCAGCAAGGGGACCGTCGGGCAGTACTTC.

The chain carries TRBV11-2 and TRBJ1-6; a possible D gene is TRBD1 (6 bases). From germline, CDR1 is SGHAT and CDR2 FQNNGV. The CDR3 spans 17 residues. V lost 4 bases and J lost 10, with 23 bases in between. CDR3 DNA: TGTGCCAGCAGCTCGCTAGAGGGCCGACAGGAGAACTCACCCCTCCACTTT. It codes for CASSSLEGRQENSPLHF. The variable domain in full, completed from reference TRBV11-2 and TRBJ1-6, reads EAGVAQSPRYKIIEKRQSVAFWCNPISGHATLYWYQQILGQGPKLLIQFQNNGVVDDSQLPKDRFSAERLKGVDSTLKIQPAKLEDSAVYLCASSSLEGRQENSPLHFGNGTRLTVT.

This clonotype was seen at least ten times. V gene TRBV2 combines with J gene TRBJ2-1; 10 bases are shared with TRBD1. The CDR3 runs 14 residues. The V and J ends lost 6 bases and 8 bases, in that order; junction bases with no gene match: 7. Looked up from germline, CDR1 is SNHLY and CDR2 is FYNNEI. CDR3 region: CASRGLGQGYEQFF. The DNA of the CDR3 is TGTGCCAGCAGGGGGTTGGGACAGGGGTATGAGCAGTTCTTC.

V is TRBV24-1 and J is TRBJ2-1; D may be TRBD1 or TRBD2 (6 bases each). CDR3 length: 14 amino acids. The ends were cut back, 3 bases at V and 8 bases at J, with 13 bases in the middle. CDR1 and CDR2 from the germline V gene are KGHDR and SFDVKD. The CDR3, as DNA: TGTGCCACCAGTGATCAAGGGGGGTCGGATGAGCAGTTCTTC. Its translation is CATSDQGGSDEQFF.

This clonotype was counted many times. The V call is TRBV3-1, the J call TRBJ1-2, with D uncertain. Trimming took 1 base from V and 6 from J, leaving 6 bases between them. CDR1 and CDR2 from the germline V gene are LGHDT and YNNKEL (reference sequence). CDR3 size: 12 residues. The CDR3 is CASSQAPNGYTF. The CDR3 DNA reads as TGTGCCAGCAGCCAAGCCCCGAATGGCTACACCTTC. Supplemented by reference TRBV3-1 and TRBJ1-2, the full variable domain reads DTAVSQTPKYLVTQMGNDKSIKCEQNLGHDTMYWYKQDSKKFLKIMFSYNNKELIINETVPNRFSPKSPDKAHLNLHINSLELGDSAVYFCASSQAPNGYTFGSGTRLTVV.

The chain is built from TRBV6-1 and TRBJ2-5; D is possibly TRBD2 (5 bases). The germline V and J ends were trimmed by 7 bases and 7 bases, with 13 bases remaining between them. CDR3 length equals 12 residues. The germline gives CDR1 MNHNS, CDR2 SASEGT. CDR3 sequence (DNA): TGTGCCAGCATTGGACTCGAGGTGACCCAGTACTTC. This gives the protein CASIGLEVTQYF.